A selection of T cell receptor beta chains follows, all from one sample in a study of somatic mutations in cytotoxic T cells in rheumatoid arthritis. The repertoire was sequenced with immunoSEQ multiplex PCR; TCRdb's copy has only in-frame clones and lacks some. The repertoire holds roughly 5,000 clones, approximately 80% seen once, with around 30% in the top ten. Sequenced material: CD8+ T cells sorted from blood. The receptors stem from an adult with rheumatoid arthritis. CDR3s leave out the opening cysteine and the closing phenylalanine or tryptophan.

j_gene | v_gene | len | CDR3aa
TRBJ2-5 | TRBV4-1 | 14 | ASSQEPGTVQETQY
TRBJ1-1 | TRBV7-9 | 12 | ASRTGSLNTEAF
TRBJ2-3 | TRBV27 | 13 | ASSFGRTKEDTQY
TRBJ1-2 | TRBV27 | 13 | ASSWSDGSNYGYT
TRBJ2-4 | TRBV5-6 | 12 | ASSRGLAKNIQY
TRBJ2-7 | TRBV19 | 10 | ASRGGLYEQY
TRBJ2-1 | TRBV5-6 | 15 | ASSWPWGSGRLDEQF
TRBJ2-3 | TRBV6-4 | 13 | ASSETSGGTDTQY
TRBJ1-1 | TRBV25-1 | 11 | ASSEGGNTEAF
TRBJ2-3 | TRBV6-1 | 13 | ASSEIQPRTDTQY
TRBJ1-6 | TRBV6-1 | 16 | ASSAPAYRDGTGSPLH
. | TRBV7-8 | 11 | ASAQGASYEQY
TRBJ2-1 | TRBV29-1 | 17 | SVDSRALRGGAPYNEQF
TRBJ1-4 | TRBV6-4 | 13 | ASSVGTATNEKLF
TRBJ1-3 | TRBV2 | 11 | ASSEALQGTIY
TRBJ1-5 | TRBV7-9 | 12 | ASSSKQGDQPQH
TRBJ2-1 | TRBV5-6 | 13 | ASSLVTGYHNEQF
TRBJ1-3 | TRBV6-5 | 13 | ASSYSSGDGNTIY
TRBJ2-2 | TRBV5-1 | 14 | ASSLEPGRSAGELF
TRBJ1-2 | TRBV12-5 | 12 | ASGWASLGGGYT
TRBJ2-1 | TRBV7-2 | 13 | ASSLTSGAYNEQF
TRBJ1-6 | TRBV6-6 | 10 | ASAAVNSPLH
TRBJ2-2 | TRBV27 | 12 | ASSLGSAAGELF
TRBJ2-7 | TRBV7-9 | 14 | ASTPSEDSGTYEQY
TRBJ1-2 | TRBV4-1 | 12 | ASSPNFINYGYT
TRBJ2-5 | TRBV2 | 12 | ASSSGPPGETQY
TRBJ2-5 | TRBV4-1 | 10 | ASSRDEETQY
TRBJ1-1 | TRBV11-2 | 10 | ASSLVGAEAF
TRBJ1-1 | TRBV2 | 11 | ASSHGGFTEAF
TRBJ2-7 | TRBV10-3 | 9 | AISRTREQY
TRBJ1-3 | TRBV6-5 | 9 | ASKSGYTIY
TRBJ1-5 | TRBV27 | 13 | ASRTDRRESQPQH
TRBJ2-3 | TRBV6-1 | 14 | ASSEEVANGVDTQY
TRBJ2-5 | TRBV4-2 | 11 | ASSQVATETQY
TRBJ1-1 | TRBV11-3 | 11 | ASSPRMNTEAF
TRBJ1-1 | TRBV10-2 | 10 | ASRAQYTEAF
TRBJ1-4 | TRBV7-9 | 12 | ASRRLDGRQKLF
TRBJ1-2 | TRBV5-1 | 11 | ASSLDIDYGYT
TRBJ2-1 | TRBV4-1 | 13 | ASSLAGTGGDEQF
TRBJ1-2 | TRBV5-6 | 12 | ASSPVPSNYGYT
TRBJ2-5 | TRBV27 | 12 | ASSRQGAFETQY
TRBJ2-5 | TRBV27 | 12 | ASSLGRLAETQY
TRBJ1-3 | TRBV11-2 | 9 | ASSFGNTIY
TRBJ2-2 | TRBV6-1 | 12 | ASRGIQVPGELF
TRBJ1-1 | TRBV5-1 | 11 | ASTIGGEAEAF
TRBJ2-3 | TRBV10-1 | 9 | ASSGKDTQY
TRBJ2-7 | TRBV2 | 12 | ASSDLYISYEQY
TRBJ2-6 | TRBV7-9 | 16 | ASSSPRNPPSGANVLT
TRBJ1-5 | TRBV5-8 | 10 | ASSLGLQPQH
TRBJ2-3 | TRBV9 | 13 | ASSVGGGHTDTQY
TRBJ2-7 | TRBV5-5 | 13 | ASSLGSAGGYEQY
TRBJ2-3 | TRBV11-1 | 12 | ASNYAAGTDTQY
TRBJ2-1 | TRBV28 | 17 | ASSLRLAGASSSYNEQF
TRBJ2-1 | TRBV4-1 | 19 | ASSQGALSQYGVSTYNEQF
TRBJ2-6 | TRBV25-1 | 14 | ASSEFQLSGANVLT
TRBJ1-1 | TRBV7-6 | 13 | ASSLAQQGRTEAF
TRBJ1-6 | TRBV7-3 | 11 | ASSFGGRSPLH
TRBJ1-2 | TRBV2 | 12 | ASSGDGDNYGYT